These 20 T cell receptor beta chains were sequenced from one sample in a study of beta chain features in type 1 diabetes. Notes on the study in general: Across all four CD4+ subsets, people with type 1 diabetes showed modestly shorter TCRB CDR3s.

No antigens are known for them. cDNA synthesis used the whole RNA isolate, giving expressed TCRB sequences. Produced via immunoSEQ multiplex PCR; TCRdb's table is partial and in-frame only. The data contain 550,000 to 850,000 clones, roughly 13% of them singletons. Material: naive CD4+ T cells from blood. The receptor source for this set is a man aged 18 to 35 with type 1 diabetes.

V and J are TRBV14 and TRBJ1-2; 7 bases map to TRBD1. J lost 5 bases, V lost 4 bases, and 4 bases had no gene match. This CDR3 contains 13 residues. The germline V gene has CDR1 SGHDN and CDR2 FVKESK. CDR3 coding DNA: TGTGCCAGCAGCCTCGGACAGGATTATGGCTACACCTTC. Amino acid sequence: CASSLGQDYGYTF.

V gene TRBV5-1 combines with J gene TRBJ2-1, with no clear D. This CDR3 has 15 residues. Trimming took off 4 bases at V and 6 bases at J, with 17 bases between the two ends. The germline V gene encodes CDR1 SGHRS and CDR2 YFSETQ. CDR3 sequence: CASSSSAVSGNEQFF. The CDR3 DNA reads as TGCGCCAGCAGCAGCTCAGCCGTATCGGGCAATGAGCAGTTCTTC. Supplemented by reference TRBV5-1 and TRBJ2-1, the full variable domain reads KAGVTQTPRYLIKTRGQQVTLSCSPISGHRSVSWYQQTPGQGLQFLFEYFSETQRNKGNFPGRFSGRQFSNSRSEMNVSTLELGDSALYLCASSSSAVSGNEQFFGPGTRLTVL.

This clone appeared a few times. The gene calls are TRBV30 and TRBJ2-7; 9 nucleotides line up with TRBD1. Losses at the gene ends were 5 bases for V and 2 bases for J; bases not matched to a gene: 13. The CDR3 has 16 residues. Per germline, CDR1 GTSNPN and CDR2 SVGIG (reference sequence). CDR3 sequence (DNA): TGTGCCTGGGCTCTTTTACCGGGACAGGGTCCCTACGAGCAGTACTTC. Translated, it gives CAWALLPGQGPYEQYF. Supplemented by reference TRBV30 and TRBJ2-7, the full variable domain reads SQTIHQWPATLVQPVGSPLSLECTVEGTSNPNLYWYRQAAGRGLQLLFYSVGIGQISSEVPQNLSASRPQDRQFILSSKKLLLSDSGFYLCAWALLPGQGPYEQYFGPGTRLTVT.

This clone has a handful of counts. V is TRBV18 and J is TRBJ2-7; no reliable D call. The CDR3 extends over 15 amino acids. V lost 1 base and J lost 3, with 13 bases in between. In germline, CDR1 is KGHSH, CDR2 LQKENI. CDR3 protein: CASSPLGPAHYEQYF. The CDR3 DNA is TGTGCCAGCTCACCACTAGGTCCAGCACACTACGAGCAGTACTTC.

This clone has just a few counts. The chain is built from TRBV1 and TRBJ2-1. TRBV1 is deemed a pseudogene. CDR3 length: 17 amino acids. Here the CDR3 reads CTSRHRPGPLIYNEQFF. CDR3 in DNA: TGCACCAGCAGACACCGTCCCGGGCCCTTGATCTACAATGAGCAGTTCTTC.

CDR3 protein: CSVDWASGDTQYF. DNA for the CDR3: TGCAGCGTTGATTGGGCCTCGGGAGATACGCAGTATTTT. The chain joins TRBV29-1 to TRBJ2-3; D remains ambiguous. Trimming removed 3 bases at V and 5 bases at J, with 12 bases between. This CDR3 region has 13 residues. Germline lookup yields CDR1 SQVTM and CDR2 ANQGSEA.

The V and J genes are TRBV9 and TRBJ2-2; D possibly corresponds to TRBD2 (5 bases). V shed 6 bases and J shed 1 base, with 13 bases lying between them. Germline V gives CDR1 SGDLS, CDR2 YYNGEE. The CDR3 consists of 15 residues. The CDR3 is CASTPGWGNTGELFF. In nucleotides, the CDR3 is TGTGCCAGCACCCCGGGGTGGGGGAACACCGGGGAGCTGTTTTTT.

This clone showed up just a few times. The gene calls are TRBV20-1 and TRBJ2-3, with D unclear. CDR3 length: 10 residues. V lost 5 bases and J 3 bases, leaving 3 bases between the germline ends. Germline V gene sequence: CDR1 DFQATT, CDR2 SNEGSKA (reference sequence). CDR3 residues: CSAQTDTQYF. The CDR3 DNA follows: TGCAGTGCTCAAACAGATACGCAGTATTTT.

This clone showed up just a few times. This chain joins TRBV7-9 and TRBJ1-2; weak D call: TRBD1 (6 bases). The ends were cut back, 5 bases at V and 4 bases at J, with 14 bases in the middle. CDR1 is SEHNR, CDR2 FQNEAQ, per germline (reference sequence). This CDR3 is 14 amino acids long. The CDR3 here is CASSRTANPYGYTF. The CDR3, as DNA: TGTGCCAGCAGCCGGACAGCAAACCCCTATGGCTACACCTTC.

This chain uses TRBV18 with TRBJ2-3; perhaps TRBD2 as D (5 bases). The CDR3 totals 14 residues. Trimming pared 3 bases from V and 4 bases from J, leaving 11 bases between. Germline values: CDR1 KGHSH, CDR2 LQKENI. In DNA form, the CDR3 reads TGTGCCAGCTCACCTACACTAGGCCCAGATACGCAGTATTTT. Translating it yields CASSPTLGPDTQYF.

The J gene is TRBJ1-6, the V gene TRBV30; TRBD1 aligns across 8 bases. CDR1 and CDR2 from the germline V gene are GTSNPN and SVGIG (reference sequence). Trimming cost V 5 bases and J 10 bases; bases outside gene matches: 4. The CDR3 runs to 12 residues. As DNA, the CDR3 is TGTGCCTGGGGACAGGGAATCTCACCCCTCCACTTT. This gives the protein CAWGQGISPLHF.

This sequence joins TRBV27 and TRBJ1-1; possibly TRBD1 for D (5 bases). With 7 bases removed from V and 4 bases from J, the gap between germline ends came to 16 bases. The length of the CDR3 is 14 residues. Germline V gene lookup returns CDR1 MNHEY and CDR2 SMNVEV (reference sequence). As DNA, the CDR3 is TGTGCCAGCACCCCGTCGGGCAGGGCCACTGAAGCTTTCTTT. Its translation is CASTPSGRATEAFF.

Comment on this clone: Distinct nucleotide sequences in the sample also encode this CDR3. The genes are TRBV5-1 and TRBJ1-2; possibly TRBD1 for D (6 bases). The CDR3 extends over 13 amino acids. V lost 1 base, J lost 2 bases, and 6 bases lay in between. The germline V gene has CDR1 SGHRS and CDR2 YFSETQ. This CDR3 reads CASSLQGNYGYTF. The CDR3 nucleotides are TGCGCCAGCAGCTTGCAGGGGAACTATGGCTACACCTTC.

There are a few counts of this clone. CDR3 in DNA: TGCAGCGTCACCCCGGGACAGGCCGACAATGAGCAGTTCTTC. Its protein is CSVTPGQADNEQFF. V usage is TRBV29-1 and J usage is TRBJ2-1; 8 bases line up with TRBD1. Trimming cost V 6 bases and J 5 bases; bases outside gene matches: 9. This CDR3 spans 14 amino acids. Germline-derived CDR1 and CDR2 are SQVTM and ANQGSEA.

DNA of the CDR3: TGTGCCAGCAGCCAAGGCAGGACACCGGACAGAGAGACCCAGTACTTC. The encoded protein is CASSQGRTPDRETQYF. The chain joins TRBV4-2 to TRBJ2-5, with a possible D match to TRBD1 (6 bases). CDR3 length equals 16 residues. V gave up 1 base and J gave up 4 bases, with 16 bases separating them. From germline, CDR1 is LGHNA and CDR2 YNFKEQ.

This clone showed up just a few times. In DNA, the CDR3 is TGTGCCAGCACACCAAGCACAGATACGCAGTATTTT. This encodes CASTPSTDTQYF. V gene TRBV2 combines with J gene TRBJ2-3, with D unclear. Germline V gene sequence: CDR1 SNHLY, CDR2 FYNNEI. V dropped 7 bases and J dropped 0 bases, with 5 bases sitting between them. The length of the CDR3 is 12 residues.

The CDR3 DNA reads as TGTGCCAGCAGCTTGCAGATATCCGGGGCCAACGTCCTGACTTTC. Encoded protein: CASSLQISGANVLTF. The chain employs TRBV5-5 and TRBJ2-6; D is uncertain. V lost 1 base to trimming and J lost 4 bases, with 9 bases between them. Germline V gene data show CDR1 as SGHKS and CDR2 as YYEKEE (reference sequence). This CDR3 has 15 residues.

This clone appeared a few times. The chain recombines TRBV13 with TRBJ1-2; D unresolved. CDR3 size: 13 residues. V was pared by 6 bases and J by 2 bases, with 10 bases between. Germline V gives CDR1 PRHDT, CDR2 FYEKMQ (reference sequence). The CDR3 nucleotides read TGTGCCAGCAGTCGAACAAGAAACTATGGCTACACCTTC. Translating gives CASSRTRNYGYTF.

The rearrangement links TRBV5-8 to TRBJ2-2; 9 bases agree with TRBD1. V trimming: 4 bases; J trimming: 7 bases; junction bases outside the gene matches: 5. This CDR3 comprises 14 residues. Germline loops: CDR1 SGHTS, CDR2 YDEGEE. CDR3 nucleotides: TGTGCCAGCAGCCCGGGACAGGGAGGCGGGGAGCTGTTTTTT. Protein product: CASSPGQGGGELFF.

The chain recombines TRBV4-1 with TRBJ2-5, with 7 bases matching TRBD1. The junction had 13 bases not matched to a gene; V was cut back by 4 bases and J by 5 bases. Germline V gives CDR1 MGHRA, CDR2 YSYEKL. The CDR3 runs 16 residues. CDR3 region: CASSRQTGPPRETQYF. The CDR3 region has the DNA TGCGCCAGCAGCCGACAGACAGGGCCTCCCCGGGAGACCCAGTACTTC.